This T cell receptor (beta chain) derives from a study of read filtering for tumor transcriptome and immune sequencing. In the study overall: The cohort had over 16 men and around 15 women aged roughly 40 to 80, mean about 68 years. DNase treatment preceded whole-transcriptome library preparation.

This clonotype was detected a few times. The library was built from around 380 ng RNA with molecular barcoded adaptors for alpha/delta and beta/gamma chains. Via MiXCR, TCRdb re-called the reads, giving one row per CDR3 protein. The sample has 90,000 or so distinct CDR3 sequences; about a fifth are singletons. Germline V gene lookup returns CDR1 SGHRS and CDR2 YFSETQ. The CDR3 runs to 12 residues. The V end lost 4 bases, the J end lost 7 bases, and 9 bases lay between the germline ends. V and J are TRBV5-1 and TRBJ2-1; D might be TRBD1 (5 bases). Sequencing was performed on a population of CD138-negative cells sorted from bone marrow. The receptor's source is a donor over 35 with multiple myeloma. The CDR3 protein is CASSAQENEQFF. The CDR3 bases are TGCGCCAGCAGCGCACAGGAGAATGAGCAGTTCTTC.